These 19 T cell receptor beta chains were all obtained from the same sample, sequenced in a study of shared clonotypes between healthy human individuals. Profiling relied on immunoSEQ multiplex PCR, and the TCRdb table lists in-frame clones only, not all of them. The table includes about 1.1 million clones, 60% to 80% detected once. Sample: memory CD4+ T cells from PBMCs. Subset: CD45RA-negative fraction. These receptor sequences come from a young man in good health. Some clones in this sample may be carry-over from other donors' samples.

This chain joins TRBV5-4 and TRBJ2-5; D possibly corresponds to TRBD2 (6 bases). V was trimmed by 1 base and J by 0 bases, leaving 10 bases between them. CDR3 length: 15 residues. Germline V lookup: CDR1 SGHNT, CDR2 YYREEE (reference sequence). This chain's CDR3 is CASSLSGANQETQYF. The CDR3 DNA follows: TGTGCCAGCAGCTTGTCGGGAGCAAACCAAGAGACCCAGTACTTC.

As to this clone: The same CDR3 arises from other DNA sequences in this sample as well. The V and J genes are TRBV5-1 and TRBJ2-1; D perhaps matches TRBD2 (5 bases). Trimming left V 0 bases short and J 4 bases short, with 8 bases between. CDR3 size: 14 residues. Germline CDR1 SGHRS, CDR2 YFSETQ. The CDR3 protein is CASSLEGGYNEQFF. The CDR3 DNA reads TGCGCCAGCAGCTTGGAAGGCGGGTACAATGAGCAGTTCTTC.

The chain carries TRBV6-5 and TRBJ1-3; D possibly corresponds to TRBD1 (5 bases). The ends were cut back, 0 bases at V and 7 bases at J, with 10 bases in the middle. CDR1 is MNHEY and CDR2 is SVGAGI in the germline V gene. The CDR3 is made up of 14 amino acids. The CDR3 spells CASSYSTRANTIYF. The CDR3 bases are TGTGCCAGCAGTTACTCGACCAGGGCGAACACCATATATTTT.

This clone was detected only once. The rearrangement uses TRBV7-3 and TRBJ2-3; 7 bases map to TRBD1. Trimming at V came to 5 bases and at J to 7 bases, leaving 6 bases not matched to a gene. The CDR3 consists of 13 residues. Germline values: CDR1 SGHTA, CDR2 FQGTGA. The CDR3 here is CASSPRGQNTQYF. The CDR3 DNA follows: TGTGCCAGCAGCCCTAGGGGGCAAAATACGCAGTATTTT.

The chain joins TRBV11-2 to TRBJ2-5; possibly TRBD2 for D (6 bases). This CDR3 region has 14 residues. Trimming pared 4 bases from V and 7 bases from J, leaving 16 bases between. Germline-derived CDR1 and CDR2 are SGHAT and FQNNGV. The CDR3 region has the DNA TGTGCCAGCAGCTCCCCCCGGGGGTTTGGGACCCAGTACTTC. The encoded protein is CASSSPRGFGTQYF.

This chain connects TRBV7-6 to TRBJ1-4; D call uncertain. This CDR3 comprises 16 residues. Germline CDR1 SGHVS, CDR2 FNYEAQ. Trimming took 1 base from V and 1 from J, leaving 10 bases between them. CDR3 nucleotides: TGTGCCAGCAGCTTAGTAGGTTTAGGAACTAATGAAAAACTGTTTTTT. Translated, it gives CASSLVGLGTNEKLFF.

The chain couples TRBV11-1 to TRBJ1-1; no definite D call. This CDR3 has 13 amino acids. Trimming shortened V by 4 bases and J by 1 base, and 7 bases separated the two germline ends. Germline V gives CDR1 SGHAT, CDR2 FQDESV (reference sequence). The CDR3 protein is CASSWQTNTEAFF. For the CDR3, the DNA is TGTGCCAGCAGCTGGCAGACGAACACTGAAGCTTTCTTT.

V gene TRBV5-1 combines with J gene TRBJ1-1; the D gene is possibly TRBD1 (6 bases). The length of the CDR3 is 14 residues. Trimming took off 1 base at V and 3 bases at J, with 10 bases between the two ends. Germline V CDR1 and CDR2: SGHRS, YFSETQ. The CDR3 DNA is TGCGCCAGCAGCTTGCAGGGGTATCACACTGAAGCTTTCTTT. It is translated as CASSLQGYHTEAFF.

This chain uses TRBV11-2 with TRBJ2-7; no definite D call. Trimming removed 5 bases at V and 7 bases at J, with 9 bases between. This CDR3 has 11 amino acids. Germline V gene sequence: CDR1 SGHAT, CDR2 FQNNGV. The CDR3 DNA follows: TGTGCCAGCAGCACCATGAGAGAGCAGTACTTC. Its translation: CASSTMREQYF.

The chain employs TRBV9 and TRBJ2-2; D might be TRBD1 (5 bases). CDR3 length: 15 amino acids. V lost 3 bases, J lost 2 bases, and 11 bases lay in between. Germline assignment: CDR1 SGDLS and CDR2 YYNGEE. DNA for the CDR3: TGTGCCAGCAGCGCGACAGTACTCAACACCGGGGAGCTGTTTTTT. It translates to CASSATVLNTGELFF.

The chain employs TRBV6-4 and TRBJ2-1; the D gene is possibly TRBD2 (5 bases). CDR1 is MRHNA and CDR2 is SNTAGT in the germline V gene. The CDR3 length is 14 residues. The V gene lost 4 bases and the J gene lost 7 bases, with 14 bases spanning the gap. The CDR3 region is CASSVSESMNEQFF. The DNA for the CDR3 is TGTGCCAGCAGTGTTAGCGAGTCTATGAATGAGCAGTTCTTC.

V usage is TRBV4-2 and J usage is TRBJ1-5; TRBD1 is a possible D gene (6 bases). The germline V and J ends were trimmed by 5 bases and 1 base, with 12 bases remaining between them. This CDR3 comprises 15 residues. Germline lookup yields CDR1 LGHNA and CDR2 YNFKEQ. In DNA form, the CDR3 reads TGTGCCAGCAGCTCTCATGGACAGAGCAATCAGCCCCAGCATTTT. Amino acid sequence: CASSSHGQSNQPQHF.

This clone was observed a few times. The gene calls are TRBV29-1 and TRBJ2-1; 9 bases agree with TRBD1. The V gene end was trimmed by 0 bases and the J gene end by 2 bases; junction bases not matched to a gene: 5. CDR3 length: 16 residues. Germline assignment: CDR1 SQVTM and CDR2 ANQGSEA. The CDR3 region has the DNA TGCAGCGTTGAAGATCCCGGGACAGGGACCTACAATGAGCAGTTCTTC. It encodes CSVEDPGTGTYNEQFF.

The chain employs TRBV7-3 and TRBJ2-1, with TRBD1 identical over 7 bases. V was pared by 4 bases and J by 6 bases, with 3 bases of the junction left unmatched. The CDR3 has 13 amino acids. CDR1 and CDR2 from the germline V gene are SGHTA and FQGTGA. CDR3 region: CASSSHRGNEQFF. CDR3 DNA: TGTGCCAGCAGCTCGCACAGGGGCAATGAGCAGTTCTTC.

The gene calls are TRBV21-1 and TRBJ2-4. TRBV21-1 is flagged as a pseudogene. CDR3 length: 12 amino acids. CDR3 in amino acids: CASSIWVCIQYF. CDR3 in DNA: TGTGCCAGCAGCATATGGGTATGCATTCAGTACTTC.

The J gene is TRBJ2-1, the V gene TRBV7-9, with 11 bases fitting TRBD2. V lost 8 bases to trimming and J lost 5 bases; unmatched junction nucleotides: 8. CDR3 length equals 15 residues. CDR1 and CDR2 (germline): SEHNR, FQNEAQ (reference sequence). Written as DNA, the CDR3 is TGTGCCAGCCGAGCAACTAGCGGGAGCCACAATGAGCAGTTCTTC. Protein product: CASRATSGSHNEQFF.

In this sample, this clone turned up once. The CDR3 loop is CSVNQGKGAEAFF. The CDR3, as DNA: TGCAGCGTTAACCAGGGGAAGGGGGCTGAAGCTTTCTTT. The rearrangement uses TRBV29-1 and TRBJ1-1; tentative D call: TRBD1 (6 bases). The germline CDR1 and CDR2 sequences are SQVTM and ANQGSEA. V was trimmed by 5 bases and J by 6 bases, leaving 16 bases between them. The CDR3 runs to 13 residues.

This clone was detected many times. The V call is TRBV4-1, the J call TRBJ2-5, with a weak D call TRBD1 (6 bases). CDR3 length: 14 residues. The germline V and J ends were trimmed by 3 bases and 5 bases, with 13 bases remaining between them. Germline V gene data show CDR1 as MGHRA and CDR2 as YSYEKL. The CDR3, as DNA: TGCGCCAGCAGCCAGCCGGACAGCTACGAGACCCAGTACTTC. It codes for CASSQPDSYETQYF.

This clone was seen only a few times. The chain recombines TRBV7-2 with TRBJ2-7; D may be TRBD1 or TRBD2 (5 bases each). CDR3 length: 14 amino acids. Trimming took off 5 bases at V and 2 bases at J, with 13 bases between the two ends. Germline lookup yields CDR1 SGHTA and CDR2 FQGNSA. Here the CDR3 reads CASSPFTGPYEQYF. The DNA for the CDR3 is TGTGCCAGCAGCCCCTTCACGGGACCCTACGAGCAGTACTTC. Using reference TRBV7-2 and TRBJ2-7 for the parts outside the CDR3, the full variable domain is GAGVSQSPSNKVTEKGKDVELRCDPISGHTALYWYRQSLGQGLEFLIYFQGNSAPDKSGLPSDRFSAERTGGSVSTLTIQRTQQEDSAVYLCASSPFTGPYEQYFGPGTRLTVT.